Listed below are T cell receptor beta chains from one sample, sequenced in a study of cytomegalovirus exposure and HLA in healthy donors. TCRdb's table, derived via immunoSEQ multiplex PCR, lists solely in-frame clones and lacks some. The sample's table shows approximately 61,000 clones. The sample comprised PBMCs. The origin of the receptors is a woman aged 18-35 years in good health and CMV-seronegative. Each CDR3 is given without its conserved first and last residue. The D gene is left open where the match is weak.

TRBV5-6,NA,ASSLTPYEQY
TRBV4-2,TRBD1,ASNTGGTDTQY
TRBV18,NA,ASSPIQGGPGELF
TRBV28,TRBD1,ASSLIDGQDVGQPQH
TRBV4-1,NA,ASSQNSRISAEKLF
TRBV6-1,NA,ASSEVEAGDWNSPLH
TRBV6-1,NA,ASSSRDPYEQY
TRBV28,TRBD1,ASRDTGGNEQF
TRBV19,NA,ASHPLSGPGGYT
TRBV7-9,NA,ASSPQGVNTEAF
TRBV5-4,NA,ASSLQPTGTNTEAF
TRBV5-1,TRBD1,ASSFPGQGLKTQY
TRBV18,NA,ASFPGTQQETQY
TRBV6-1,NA,ASRETVEKTQY
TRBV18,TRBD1,ASSPRTGMSTDTQY
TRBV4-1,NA,ASSQVNLVSDNEQF
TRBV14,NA,ASSVTGSGSPLH
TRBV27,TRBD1,ASSLDRDNSPLH
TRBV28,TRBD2,ASSLAGGQETQY
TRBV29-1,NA,SVEETGNDYGYT
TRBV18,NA,ASSPGTGNYGYT
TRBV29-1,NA,SVRQGLDTQY
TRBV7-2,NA,ASSLVRGRQYEQY
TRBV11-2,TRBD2,ASSSIAGGQNEQF
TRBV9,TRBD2,ASSERIAGAGEETQY
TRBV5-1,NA,ASSSDGYQETQY
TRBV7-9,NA,ASSLAARAGYT
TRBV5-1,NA,ASRPGLQETQY